The 18 T cell receptor beta chains reported below all come from one sample, sequenced in a study of graft-versus-host responses after intestinal transplantation. Co-plating was performed using about 200,000 CFSE-labeled responder cells and about 200,000 irradiated, violet-dye-labeled stimulator cells. Sequencing was performed with immunoSEQ multiplex PCR; in TCRdb, only in-frame clones are kept and a portion is missing. Among about 14,000 clones, roughly a third were seen once, and the ten largest hold about 1.9%. The specimen was alloreactive CD8+ T cells from a mixed lymphocyte reaction culture, collected before intestinal transplant. Described subset: CFSE-low proliferating T cells sorted from roughly 6-day pre-transplant mixed lymphocyte reaction (GvH or HvG direction). The receptors come from a human patient who received an intestinal transplant.

The chain links TRBV4-3 to TRBJ1-3, with D maybe TRBD1 (5 bases). CDR1 is LGHNA and CDR2 is YSLEER in the germline V gene. The V end was cut by 1 base, the J end by 0 bases, with 16 bases between. The CDR3 runs 18 residues. The CDR3 nucleotides read TGCGCCAGCAGCCAAGTGATGGGGGGAGGGATCTCTGGAAACACCATATATTTT. Translated, it gives CASSQVMGGGISGNTIYF.

The sample holds a few counts of this clone. This chain links TRBV7-2 with TRBJ1-6; 7 nucleotides agree with TRBD1. Germline CDR1 is SGHTA and CDR2 is FQGNSA. The CDR3 runs to 13 residues. The junction had 4 bases not matched to a gene; V was cut back by 7 bases and J by 7 bases. CDR3: CASTQGGNSPLHF. The CDR3 DNA reads TGTGCCAGCACCCAGGGGGGAAATTCACCCCTCCACTTT. Full variable domain (outside the CDR3, taken from reference TRBV7-2 and TRBJ1-6): GAGVSQSPSNKVTEKGKDVELRCDPISGHTALYWYRQSLGQGLEFLIYFQGNSAPDKSGLPSDRFSAERTGGSVSTLTIQRTQQEDSAVYLCASTQGGNSPLHFGNGTRLTVT.

This clone was detected a few times. The chain carries TRBV7-8 and TRBJ1-2, with D unresolved. Per the germline V gene, CDR1 is SGHVS and CDR2 is FQNEAQ. The V end was cut by 1 base, the J end by 4 bases, with 13 bases between. CDR3 length: 15 amino acids. CDR3 in DNA: TGTGCCAGCAGCTTAGGTCCGGGTTTAAGCTATGGCTACACCTTC. Residues: CASSLGPGLSYGYTF.

By its share, this clone is medium-sized. This rearrangement joins TRBV10-2 to TRBJ1-1; D not certain. The CDR3 is 16 amino acids. Trimming stripped 7 bases from V and 0 bases from J, with 18 bases between. CDR1 and CDR2 (germline): WSHSY, SAAADI. Here the CDR3 reads CASISRALTVNTEAFF. CDR3 DNA sequence: TGCGCCAGCATTTCGAGGGCCTTAACGGTGAACACTGAAGCTTTCTTT.

This chain links TRBV4-3 with TRBJ2-7, with D maybe TRBD2 (5 bases). The CDR3 has 16 residues. The V end lost 0 bases, the J end lost 2 bases, and 14 bases lay between the germline ends. Germline CDR1 LGHNA, CDR2 YSLEER. CDR3 sequence: CASSQERVIGTYEQYF. CDR3 in DNA: TGCGCCAGCAGCCAAGAGAGGGTGATAGGGACCTACGAGCAGTACTTC.

This chain connects TRBV20-1 to TRBJ2-3; no clear D. Trimming shortened V by 6 bases and J by 2 bases, and 6 bases separated the two germline ends. The CDR3 spans 11 residues. Germline V gene data show CDR1 as DFQATT and CDR2 as SNEGSKA (reference sequence). CDR3 region: CSASDTDTQYF. CDR3 DNA: TGCAGTGCATCAGACACAGATACGCAGTATTTT.

The chain employs TRBV7-9 and TRBJ2-7; tentative D call: TRBD1 (5 bases). In germline, CDR1 is SEHNR, CDR2 FQNEAQ (reference sequence). This CDR3 spans 16 amino acids. The V end was cut by 2 bases, the J end by 3 bases, with 17 bases between. This CDR3 reads CASSLFGQGRDYEQYF. In DNA, the CDR3 is TGTGCCAGCAGCTTATTCGGCCAGGGAAGGGACTACGAGCAGTACTTC.

This clone was detected a few times. The V and J genes are TRBV5-6 and TRBJ2-5, with D possibly matching TRBD1 (5 bases). Germline V gene sequence: CDR1 SGHDT, CDR2 YYEEEE. V lost 4 bases to trimming and J lost 4 bases, with 23 bases between them. CDR3 length: 17 residues. The CDR3 nucleotides read TGTGCCAGCAGCCTCTCGATACTGACAGTTGGTGGAGAGACCCAGTACTTC. Translated, it gives CASSLSILTVGGETQYF.

The gene calls are TRBV13 and TRBJ2-2, with 9 bases lining up with TRBD1. The J segment lost 5 bases and the V segment lost 5 bases, leaving 15 bases of the junction unmatched. Germline V gene data show CDR1 as PRHDT and CDR2 as FYEKMQ (reference sequence). This CDR3 contains 18 residues. In nucleotides, the CDR3 is TGTGCCAGCAGCCCCACGGACCTGTCGACAGGGGGAACCGGGGAGCTGTTTTTT. As protein: CASSPTDLSTGGTGELFF.

The chain recombines TRBV7-9 with TRBJ1-4; D remains unclear. This CDR3 spans 15 amino acids. Deletions cut 1 base from V and 6 bases from J, with 12 bases between. Per germline, CDR1 SEHNR and CDR2 FQNEAQ (reference sequence). In DNA form, the CDR3 reads TGTGCCAGCAGCTTAGGAATAGCCATGGATGAAAAACTGTTTTTT. Its protein product is CASSLGIAMDEKLFF.

The chain uses TRBV5-1 and TRBJ1-2; D is ambiguous. CDR1 and CDR2 from the germline V gene are SGHRS and YFSETQ. The CDR3 has 14 residues. V was clipped by 0 bases and J by 5 bases, with 11 bases between them. Here the CDR3 reads CASSLAPQVYGYTF. DNA of the CDR3: TGCGCCAGCAGCTTGGCCCCGCAGGTTTATGGCTACACCTTC.

The chain carries TRBV7-9 and TRBJ1-1; D is unresolved. CDR1 and CDR2 from the germline V gene are SEHNR and FQNEAQ (reference sequence). The CDR3 runs 13 residues. V lost 8 bases, J lost 1 base, and 11 bases lay in between. The CDR3 is CASGGGGNTEAFF. CDR3 nucleotides: TGTGCCAGCGGCGGCGGCGGGAACACTGAAGCTTTCTTT. Full variable domain (remainder filled in from reference TRBV7-9 and TRBJ1-1): DTGVSQNPRHKITKRGQNVTFRCDPISEHNRLYWYRQTLGQGPEFLTYFQNEAQLEKSRLLSDRFSAERPKGSFSTLEIQRTEQGDSAMYLCASGGGGNTEAFFGQGTRLTVV.

The J gene is TRBJ1-1, the V gene TRBV2; 7 bases match TRBD1. Germline V gene sequence: CDR1 SNHLY, CDR2 FYNNEI. The CDR3 is made up of 14 amino acids. J lost 5 bases, V lost 6 bases, and 9 bases had no gene match. The DNA for the CDR3 is TGTGCCAGCAGATACAGGGGTGAGAGAACTGAAGCTTTCTTT. Amino acid sequence: CASRYRGERTEAFF.

The V gene is TRBV4-1, the J gene TRBJ2-6; D unclear. The CDR3 totals 16 residues. Trimming stripped 4 bases from V and 0 bases from J, with 10 bases between. Germline V CDR1 and CDR2: MGHRA, YSYEKL. CDR3 sequence: CASSLTVSSGANVLTF. The CDR3, as DNA: TGCGCCAGCAGCCTAACAGTTTCCTCTGGGGCCAACGTCCTGACTTTC.

The J gene is TRBJ2-3, the V gene TRBV30, with TRBD2 matching 9 bases. Germline assignment: CDR1 GTSNPN and CDR2 SVGIG (reference sequence). Unmatched junction bases numbered 5, after V lost 2 bases and J lost 2 bases. The CDR3 consists of 15 residues. CDR3 in amino acids: CAWSLSGGITDTQYF. DNA of the CDR3: TGTGCCTGGAGTCTCAGCGGGGGGATCACAGATACGCAGTATTTT. Full variable domain (outside the CDR3, taken from reference TRBV30 and TRBJ2-3): SQTIHQWPATLVQPVGSPLSLECTVEGTSNPNLYWYRQAAGRGLQLLFYSVGIGQISSEVPQNLSASRPQDRQFILSSKKLLLSDSGFYLCAWSLSGGITDTQYFGPGTRLTVL.

The V gene is TRBV11-2, the J gene TRBJ2-7; the D gene is possibly TRBD1 (5 bases). There are 16 residues in the CDR3. The V end was cut by 4 bases, the J end by 3 bases, with 19 bases between. CDR1 and CDR2 (germline): SGHAT, FQNNGV. CDR3 in amino acids: CASSSTDGKGVYEQYF. In nucleotides, the CDR3 is TGTGCCAGCAGCTCAACGGACGGTAAAGGGGTCTACGAGCAGTACTTC.

The chain's CDR3 is CASRGTDGGIKLFF. CDR3 DNA: TGTGCCAGCAGGGGGACAGATGGGGGTATTAAACTGTTTTTT. The chain recombines TRBV25-1 with TRBJ1-4; 7 positions match TRBD1. V trimming: 6 bases; J trimming: 11 bases; junction bases outside the gene matches: 12. Germline lookup yields CDR1 MGHDK and CDR2 SYGVNS. The CDR3 contains 14 residues.

The CDR3 nucleotides read TGTGCCAGCAGCTTAGCGGGAGGAAAGCAGTTCTTC. The encoded protein is CASSLAGGKQFF. The rearrangement uses TRBV7-8 and TRBJ2-1; TRBD2 is a possible D gene (6 bases). The CDR3 runs to 12 residues. Trimming removed 0 bases from V and 11 bases from J, with 8 bases in between. Germline V CDR1 and CDR2: SGHVS, FQNEAQ. Drawing the rest from reference TRBV7-8 and TRBJ2-1, the complete variable domain is GAGVSQSPRYKVAKRGQDVALRCDPISGHVSLFWYQQALGQGPEFLTYFQNEAQLDKSGLPSDRFFAERPEGSVSTLKIQRTQQEDSAVYLCASSLAGGKQFFGPGTRLTVL.